This T cell receptor beta chain was recovered during a study of T cell responses to AZD1222 COVID-19 vaccine (dated by TCRdb to about 2021). Concerning the study at large: Because spike-specific TCR depth and breadth did not differ between the two schedules, AZD1222 recipients who got a second dose at roughly 4 weeks were pooled with those who got a second dose at roughly 12 weeks. Enrollment into the trials was organized by age into subgroups of 18-55, 56-69 and 70-plus years, and those subgroups contained roughly 160, 29 and 62 TCR-sequenced participants, respectively. TCR sequencing was performed for about 240 trial participants, of whom about 200 were given two doses of AZD1222 and some 25 were given two doses of MenACWY control vaccine. The investigation overall reported the following: In the small 56-69-year group, the increase in depth fell short of significance, most likely because of low power. Conclusions about previously exposed vaccinees are limited, since just five to seven AZD1222 recipients were seropositive for SARS-CoV-2 at baseline. The vaccine-associated CD4 TCRs covered the entire spike protein, and the dominant responses fell in regions 160-218 and 743-854. Because no day 14 peak-response samples were available, repertoires were characterized only after the peak T cell response. After two AZD1222 doses, both the breadth and the depth of spike-specific TCRs were significantly higher than at day 0 and than in MenACWY recipients. Reportedly, almost half of the unique spike-specific TCRs recognized epitopes lying outside the regions that are mutated in the B.1.351 and B.1.1.7 variants. Participants were mostly white British and included more females than males, and it was suggested by the authors that clonal diversity may have been underestimated.

As for this clone: Its specific antigen is unknown. There are no base qualities to consult, and no much larger clone falls within one base.

According to the study, the label for this sample's time point signals: baseline before first vaccination. Vaccinee samples were obtained from the UK trials COV001 and COV002, which included a single-blind randomized controlled phase 2/3 trial of AZD1222 (ChAdOx1 nCoV-19) in healthy adults. Trial participant PBMC samples were collected at day 0 and day 28 after the second dose for TCRbeta chain sequencing. The CDR3 regions of human TCRbeta chains were subjected to immunosequencing. In the authors' own workflow: Repertoire TCRs were matched against a reference library of SARS-CoV-2-specific TCRs generated with the MIRA antigen-specificity platform. Breadth was defined as the fraction of unique TCRs that were SARS-CoV-2-associated. Depth was defined as the fraction of total T cells that were SARS-CoV-2-associated. Each spike-specific TCR was assigned to its reactive spike region and to a CD4 or CD8 class using the MIRA data. Log10-transformed breadth and depth values were compared by one-way ANOVA with Sidak's multiple comparisons tests. What TCRdb holds here is the immuneACCESS table cut down to in-frame rearrangements. Part of the clones is not present; checked against another copy, under half of the missing clones reflect an unresolved V gene, and the others are unexplained. V, J and clone size reflect that table, while D and trimming were determined from the DNA. This sample comprises tens of thousands of clones, roughly 90% of them detected only once. The ten largest clones capture under 5% of the sample.

The sequencing here drew on peripheral blood, taken on day 0 of AZD1222 vaccination. The clonotype comes from an adult in good health.

The CDR3 corresponds to CASSDKAASNQPQHF. In nucleotide form, the sequence is TGTGCCAGCAGTGATAAGGCAGCCAGCAATCAGCCCCAGCATTTT. This chain joins TRBV2 to TRBJ1-5, with the D segment identity uncertain. Including the terminal cysteine and phenylalanine, the CDR3 comprises 15 residues. The only DNA kept is the CDR3, 45 bases in frame from the first base. Based on the germline V gene, the CDR1 and CDR2 sequences are SNHLY and FYNNEI. V is cut by 3 bases and J by 1 base, and the space between the germline ends is 10 bases.